This entry concerns a single TCR beta chain. Its antigen is not known. The sample belongs to a study of cytomegalovirus exposure and HLA in healthy donors. Points from the study as a whole: It was assumed in the presence/absence analyses that sequencing depth was roughly uniform across donors. Using a false discovery rate of 0.05, a later analysis showed that 15,000 to 20,000 TCR beta sequences were associated with HLA alleles. Reports indicated that the classifier achieved high specificity and sensitivity in diagnosing cytomegalovirus status. Cytomegalovirus association was listed for about 170 TCR beta chains.

This CDR3 region has 13 residues. Germline CDR1 and CDR2: MNHNS and SASEGT. Trimming removed 5 bases from V and 2 bases from J, with 9 bases in between. PCR amplification relied on 60 Vbeta primers (plus 13 Jbeta primers). TCRdb's copy holds only in-frame clones and misses some; the assay was immunoSEQ multiplex PCR. The sample's table shows 130,000 to 150,000 clones. Sequencing input: PBMCs. The clonotype was recovered from a woman in her 50s in good health and CMV-seronegative. This chain links TRBV6-1 with TRBJ2-5; D unresolved. CDR3 DNA sequence: TGTGCCAGCAGTATACGGGTACAAGAGACCCAGTACTTC. Amino acids: CASSIRVQETQYF.